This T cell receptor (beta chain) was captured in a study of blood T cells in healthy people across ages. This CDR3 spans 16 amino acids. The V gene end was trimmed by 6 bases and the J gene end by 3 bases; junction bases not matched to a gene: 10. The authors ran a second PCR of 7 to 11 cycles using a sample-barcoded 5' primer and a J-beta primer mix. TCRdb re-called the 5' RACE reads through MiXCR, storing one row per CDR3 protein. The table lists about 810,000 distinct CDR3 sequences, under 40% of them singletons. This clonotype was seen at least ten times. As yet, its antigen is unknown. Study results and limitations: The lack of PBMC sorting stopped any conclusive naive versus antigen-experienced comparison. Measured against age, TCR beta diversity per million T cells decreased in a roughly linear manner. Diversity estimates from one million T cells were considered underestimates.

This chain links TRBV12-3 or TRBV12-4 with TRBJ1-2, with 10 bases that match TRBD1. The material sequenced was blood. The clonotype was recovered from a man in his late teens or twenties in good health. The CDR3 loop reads CASSPRQGADYYGYTF. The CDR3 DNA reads TGTGCCAGCAGCCCACGACAGGGGGCCGATTACTATGGCTACACCTTC.